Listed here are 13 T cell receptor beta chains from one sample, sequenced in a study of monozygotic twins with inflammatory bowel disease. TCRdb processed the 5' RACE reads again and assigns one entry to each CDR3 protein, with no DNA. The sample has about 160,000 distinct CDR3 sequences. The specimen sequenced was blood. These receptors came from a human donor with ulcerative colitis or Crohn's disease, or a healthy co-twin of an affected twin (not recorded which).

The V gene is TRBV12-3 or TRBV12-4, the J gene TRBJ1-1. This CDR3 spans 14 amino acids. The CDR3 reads CASSLVHMNTEAFF.

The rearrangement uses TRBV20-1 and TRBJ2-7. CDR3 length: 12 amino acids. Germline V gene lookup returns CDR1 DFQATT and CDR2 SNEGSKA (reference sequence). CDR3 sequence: CSALPTSYEQYF.

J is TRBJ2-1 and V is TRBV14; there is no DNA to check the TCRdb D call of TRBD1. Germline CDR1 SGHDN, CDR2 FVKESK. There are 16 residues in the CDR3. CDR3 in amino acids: CASSRLLGTAFNEQFF. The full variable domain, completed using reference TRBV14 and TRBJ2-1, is EAGVTQFPSHSVIEKGQTVTLRCDPISGHDNLYWYRRVMGKEIKFLLHFVKESKQDESGMPNNRFLAERTGGTYSTLKVQPAELEDSGVYFCASSRLLGTAFNEQFFGPGTRLTVL.

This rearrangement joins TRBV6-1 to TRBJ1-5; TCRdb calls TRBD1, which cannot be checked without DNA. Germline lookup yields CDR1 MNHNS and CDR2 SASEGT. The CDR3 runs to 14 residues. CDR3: CASSGHKRIQPQHF.

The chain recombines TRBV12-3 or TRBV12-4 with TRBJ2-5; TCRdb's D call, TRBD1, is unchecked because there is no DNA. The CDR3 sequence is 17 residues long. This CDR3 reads CASSLIWTGGYRETQYF.

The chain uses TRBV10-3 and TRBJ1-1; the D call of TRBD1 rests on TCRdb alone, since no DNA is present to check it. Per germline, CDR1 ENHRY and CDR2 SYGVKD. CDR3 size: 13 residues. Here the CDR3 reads CAIGTGDGTEAFF.

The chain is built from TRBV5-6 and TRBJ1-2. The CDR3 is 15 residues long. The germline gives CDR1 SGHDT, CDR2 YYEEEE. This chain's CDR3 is CASSLMSGPGYGYTF.

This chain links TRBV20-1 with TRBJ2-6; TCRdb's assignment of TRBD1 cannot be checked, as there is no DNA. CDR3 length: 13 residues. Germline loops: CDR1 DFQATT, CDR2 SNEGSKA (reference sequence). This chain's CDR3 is CSASPGGANVLTF.

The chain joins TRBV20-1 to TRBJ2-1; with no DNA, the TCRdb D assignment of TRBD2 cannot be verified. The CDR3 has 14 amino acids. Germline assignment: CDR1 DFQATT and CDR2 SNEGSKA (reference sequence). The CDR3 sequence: CSASRLAEYNEQFF.

CDR3 in amino acids: CASSPPRASYTDTQYF. V is TRBV11-3 and J is TRBJ2-3; without DNA, the TCRdb call of TRBD1 cannot be checked. Germline V gene data show CDR1 as SGHNT and CDR2 as YENEEA. The CDR3 spans 16 residues.

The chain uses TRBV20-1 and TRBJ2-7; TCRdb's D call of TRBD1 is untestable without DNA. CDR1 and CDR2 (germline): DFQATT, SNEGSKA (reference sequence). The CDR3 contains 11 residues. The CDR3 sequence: CSARRQTEQYF.

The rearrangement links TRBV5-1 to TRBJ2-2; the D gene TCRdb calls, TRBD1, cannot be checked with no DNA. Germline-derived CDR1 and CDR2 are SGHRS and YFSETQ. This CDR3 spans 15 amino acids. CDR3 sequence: CASSPQGAGTGELFF.

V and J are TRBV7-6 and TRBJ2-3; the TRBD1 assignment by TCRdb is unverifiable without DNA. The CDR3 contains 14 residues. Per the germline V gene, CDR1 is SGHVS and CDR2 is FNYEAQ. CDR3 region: CASSLMPQRDTQYF.